Given below is one T cell receptor beta chain in context. Generated by immunoSEQ multiplex PCR, the TCRdb table keeps only in-frame clones and is missing some. The data contain about 160,000 clones, over 65% of them seen just once; the ten biggest clones take up over 2%. These data come from a study of blood T cell repertoires in COVID-19. CDR1 and CDR2 from the germline V gene are SGHTA and FQGNSA. The V gene end was trimmed by 2 bases and the J gene end by 0 bases; junction bases not matched to a gene: 3. CDR3 length equals 16 residues. The material sequenced was peripheral blood. This receptor was taken from a man between 70 and 80 years old with acute or convalescent COVID-19. The chain uses TRBV7-2 and TRBJ2-1; TRBD2 aligns across 8 bases. CDR3 DNA: TGTGCCAGCAGCTTAAGCGGGGGTAACTCCTACAATGAGCAGTTCTTC. It specifies CASSLSGGNSYNEQFF.